In this sample, the clone carrying this T cell receptor (beta chain) turned up many times. The read ends 3 residues shy of where the CDR3 ends; the end is completed using the germline J gene. From germline, CDR1 is MNHEY and CDR2 SVGEGT. This CDR3 spans 13 amino acids. V dropped 5 bases and J dropped 1 base, with 8 bases sitting between them. This entry is derived from a study of T cell clonality in common variable immunodeficiency. Most patients and controls had Caucasian heritage. Heparinized whole blood, 5 to 8 ml, came from each donor. Libraries were prepared by immunoSEQ multiplex PCR; TCRdb keeps only in-frame clonotypes and omits some of them. The data show tens of thousands of clones, none appearing only once, with about 0.8% held by the ten largest.

The J gene is TRBJ1-1, the V gene TRBV6-2 or TRBV6-3, with D possibly being TRBD1 (5 bases). Sequenced sample: peripheral blood mononuclear cells. The receptor was isolated from a person aged 18 to 70 in good health. This CDR3 is CASSDRRNTEAFF. The CDR3 bases that were read are TGTGCCAGCAGTGACAGAAGGAACACTGAA.